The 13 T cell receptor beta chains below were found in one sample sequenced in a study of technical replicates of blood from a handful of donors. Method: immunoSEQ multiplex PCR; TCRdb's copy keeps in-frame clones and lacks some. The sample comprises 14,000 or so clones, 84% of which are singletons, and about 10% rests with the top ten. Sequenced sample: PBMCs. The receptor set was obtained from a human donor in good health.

CDR3 protein: CASTKAPRDEQFF. The CDR3 DNA is TGTGCCAGCACCAAGGCCCCTAGAGATGAGCAGTTCTTC. This sequence joins TRBV7-3 and TRBJ2-1; no definite D call. This CDR3 comprises 13 residues. The V end was cut by 7 bases, the J end by 8 bases, with 15 bases between. Per the germline V gene, CDR1 is SGHTA and CDR2 is FQGTGA.

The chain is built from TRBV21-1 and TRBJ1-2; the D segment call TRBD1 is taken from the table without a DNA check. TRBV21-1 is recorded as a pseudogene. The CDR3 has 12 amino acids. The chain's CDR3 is CASRGTPHGYTF. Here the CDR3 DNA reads TGTGCCAGCCGAGGGACACCACATGGCTACACCTTC.

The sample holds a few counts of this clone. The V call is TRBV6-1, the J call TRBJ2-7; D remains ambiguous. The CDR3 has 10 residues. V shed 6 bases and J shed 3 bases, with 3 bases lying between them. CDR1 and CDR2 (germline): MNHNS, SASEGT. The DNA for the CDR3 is TGTGCCAGCAGCTTCTACGAGCAGTACTTC. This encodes CASSFYEQYF.

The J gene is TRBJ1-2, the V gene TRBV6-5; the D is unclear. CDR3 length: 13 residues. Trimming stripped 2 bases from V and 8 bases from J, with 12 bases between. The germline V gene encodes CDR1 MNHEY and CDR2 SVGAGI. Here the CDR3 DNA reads TGTGCCAGCAGTTACAGCGGTAAAAACGGCTACACCTTC. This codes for CASSYSGKNGYTF.

This chain's CDR3 is CASSPTAGDMMFF. The CDR3 bases are TGTGCCAGCTCACCAACGGCGGGAGATATGATGTTCTTC. The V and J genes are TRBV18 and TRBJ2-1, with TRBD2 identical over 7 bases. V shed 2 bases and J 15 bases; nucleotides not matched to a gene: 10. The germline gives CDR1 KGHSH, CDR2 LQKENI. The CDR3 extends over 13 amino acids.

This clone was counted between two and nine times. The CDR3 DNA sequence: TGTGCCAGCAGGGCTGGGACAGGGGGCAATCAGCCCCAGCATTTT. Protein: CASRAGTGGNQPQHF. The genes are TRBV7-9 and TRBJ1-5; 10 positions agree with TRBD1. The germline gives CDR1 SEHNR, CDR2 FQNEAQ (reference sequence). The CDR3 covers 15 residues. J was trimmed by 2 bases and V by 6 bases; bases with no gene match: 4.

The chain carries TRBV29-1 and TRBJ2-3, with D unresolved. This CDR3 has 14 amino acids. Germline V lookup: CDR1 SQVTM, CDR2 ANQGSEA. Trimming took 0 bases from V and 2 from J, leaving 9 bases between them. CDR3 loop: CSVEDWASTDTQYF. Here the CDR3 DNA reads TGCAGCGTTGAAGACTGGGCTTCCACAGATACGCAGTATTTT.

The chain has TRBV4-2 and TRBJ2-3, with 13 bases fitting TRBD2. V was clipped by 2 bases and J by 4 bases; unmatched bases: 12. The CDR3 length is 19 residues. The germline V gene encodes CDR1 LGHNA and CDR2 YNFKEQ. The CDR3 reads CASSQPPPGTSGEADTQYF. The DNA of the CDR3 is TGTGCCAGCAGCCAACCCCCTCCCGGGACTAGCGGGGAGGCAGATACGCAGTATTTT.

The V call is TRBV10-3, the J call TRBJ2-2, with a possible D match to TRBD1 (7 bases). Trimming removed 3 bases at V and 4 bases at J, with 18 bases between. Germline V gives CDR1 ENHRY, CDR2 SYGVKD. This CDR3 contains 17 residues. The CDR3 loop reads CAISDITGARGTGELFF. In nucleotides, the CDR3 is TGTGCCATCAGTGATATTACAGGGGCGCGGGGCACCGGGGAGCTGTTTTTT.

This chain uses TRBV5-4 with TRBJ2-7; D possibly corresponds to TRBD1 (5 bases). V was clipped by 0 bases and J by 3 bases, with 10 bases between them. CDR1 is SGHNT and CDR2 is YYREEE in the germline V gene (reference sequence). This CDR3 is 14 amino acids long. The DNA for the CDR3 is TGTGCCAGCAGCTTGGGCAGGGCTGGCTACGAGCAGTACTTC. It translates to CASSLGRAGYEQYF.

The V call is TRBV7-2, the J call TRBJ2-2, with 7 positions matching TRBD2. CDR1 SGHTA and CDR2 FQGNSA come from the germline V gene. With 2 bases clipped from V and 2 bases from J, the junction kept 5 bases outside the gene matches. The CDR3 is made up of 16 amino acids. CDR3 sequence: CASSLWQAGNTGELFF. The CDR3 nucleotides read TGTGCCAGCAGCTTATGGCAAGCGGGAAACACCGGGGAGCTGTTTTTT.

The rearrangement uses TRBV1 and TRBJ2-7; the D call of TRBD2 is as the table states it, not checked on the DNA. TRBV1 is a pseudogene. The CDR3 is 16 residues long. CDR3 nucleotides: TGCACCAGCAGCCAAGATAGTAGGCTAGCGAGGAGCGAGCAGTACTTC. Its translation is CTSSQDSRLARSEQYF.

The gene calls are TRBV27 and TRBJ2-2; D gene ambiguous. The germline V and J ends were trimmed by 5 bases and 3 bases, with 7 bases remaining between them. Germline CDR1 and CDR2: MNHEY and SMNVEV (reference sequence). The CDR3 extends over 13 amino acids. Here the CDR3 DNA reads TGTGCCAGCAGTCCTCACTACACCGGGGAGCTGTTTTTT. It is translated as CASSPHYTGELFF.